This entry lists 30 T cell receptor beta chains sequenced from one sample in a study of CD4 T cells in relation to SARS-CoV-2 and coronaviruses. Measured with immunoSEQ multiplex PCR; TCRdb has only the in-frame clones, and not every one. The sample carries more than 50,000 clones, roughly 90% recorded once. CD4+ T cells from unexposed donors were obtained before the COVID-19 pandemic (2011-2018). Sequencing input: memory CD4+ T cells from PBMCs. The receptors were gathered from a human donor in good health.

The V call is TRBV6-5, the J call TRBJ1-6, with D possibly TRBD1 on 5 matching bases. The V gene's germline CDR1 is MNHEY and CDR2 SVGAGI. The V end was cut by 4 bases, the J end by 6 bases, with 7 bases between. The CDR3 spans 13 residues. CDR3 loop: CASSWDGNSPLHF. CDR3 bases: TGTGCCAGCAGTTGGGACGGTAATTCACCCCTCCACTTT.

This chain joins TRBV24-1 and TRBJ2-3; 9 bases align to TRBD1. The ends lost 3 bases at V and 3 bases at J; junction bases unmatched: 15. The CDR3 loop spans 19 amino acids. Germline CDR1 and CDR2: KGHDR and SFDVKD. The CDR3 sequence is CATSDSLGKGQGVTDTQYF. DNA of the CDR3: TGTGCCACCAGTGATAGTTTGGGGAAGGGACAGGGTGTGACAGATACGCAGTATTTT.

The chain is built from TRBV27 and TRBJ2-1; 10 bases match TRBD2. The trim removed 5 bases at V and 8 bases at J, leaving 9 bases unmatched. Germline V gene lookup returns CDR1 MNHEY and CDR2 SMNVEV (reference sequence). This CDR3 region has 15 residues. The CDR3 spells CASSPLSSGRYEQFF. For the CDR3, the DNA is TGTGCCAGCAGTCCCTTATCTAGCGGGAGATATGAGCAGTTCTTC.

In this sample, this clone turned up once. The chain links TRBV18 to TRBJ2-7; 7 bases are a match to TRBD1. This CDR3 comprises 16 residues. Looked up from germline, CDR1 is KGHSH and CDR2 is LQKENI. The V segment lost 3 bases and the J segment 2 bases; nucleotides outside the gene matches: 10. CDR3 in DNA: TGTGCCAGCTCACCCCGGGGCCCGACAGGGACCTACGAGCAGTACTTC. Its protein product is CASSPRGPTGTYEQYF. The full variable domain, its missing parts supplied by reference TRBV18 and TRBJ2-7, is NAGVMQNPRHLVRRRGQEARLRCSPMKGHSHVYWYRQLPEEGLKFMVYLQKENIIDESGMPKERFSAEFPKEGPSILRIQQVVRGDSAAYFCASSPRGPTGTYEQYFGPGTRLTVT.

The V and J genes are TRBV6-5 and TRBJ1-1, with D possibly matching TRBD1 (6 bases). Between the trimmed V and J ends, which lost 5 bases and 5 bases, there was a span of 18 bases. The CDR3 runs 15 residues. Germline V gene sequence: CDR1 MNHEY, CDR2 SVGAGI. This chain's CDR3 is CASSPRRGARTEAFF. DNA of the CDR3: TGTGCCAGCAGTCCTCGGCGGGGGGCAAGGACTGAAGCTTTCTTT.

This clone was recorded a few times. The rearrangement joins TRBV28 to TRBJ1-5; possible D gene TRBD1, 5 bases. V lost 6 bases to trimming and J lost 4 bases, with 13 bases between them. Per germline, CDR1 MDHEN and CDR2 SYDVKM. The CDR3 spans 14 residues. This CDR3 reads CASRSGMINQPQHF. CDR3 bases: TGTGCCAGCAGATCAGGGATGATAAATCAGCCCCAGCATTTT.

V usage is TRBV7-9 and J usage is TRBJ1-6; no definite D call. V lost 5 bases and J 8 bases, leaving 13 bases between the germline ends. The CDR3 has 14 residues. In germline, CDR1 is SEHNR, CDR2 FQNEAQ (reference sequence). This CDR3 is CASSAPNKDSPLHF. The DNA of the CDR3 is TGTGCCAGCAGCGCACCCAACAAGGATTCACCCCTCCACTTT.

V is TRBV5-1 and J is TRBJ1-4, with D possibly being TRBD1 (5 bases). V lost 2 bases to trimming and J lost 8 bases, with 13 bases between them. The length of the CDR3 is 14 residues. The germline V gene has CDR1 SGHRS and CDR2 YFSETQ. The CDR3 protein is CASSLGTTGEKLFF. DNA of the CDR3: TGCGCCAGCAGCTTAGGGACGACGGGGGAAAAACTGTTTTTT.

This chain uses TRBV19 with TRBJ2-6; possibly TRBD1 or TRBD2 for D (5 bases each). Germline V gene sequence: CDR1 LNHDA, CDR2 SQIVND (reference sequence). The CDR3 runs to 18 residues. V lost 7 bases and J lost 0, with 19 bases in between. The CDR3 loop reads CASTPPGRTYSGANVLTF. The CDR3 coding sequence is TGTGCCAGTACCCCCCCGGGGCGGACCTACTCTGGGGCCAACGTCCTGACTTTC.

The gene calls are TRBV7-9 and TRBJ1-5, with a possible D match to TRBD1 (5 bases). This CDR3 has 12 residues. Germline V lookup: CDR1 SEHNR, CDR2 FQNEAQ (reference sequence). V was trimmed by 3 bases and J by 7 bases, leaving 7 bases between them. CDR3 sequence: CASSLGVQPQHF. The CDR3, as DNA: TGTGCCAGCAGCTTGGGGGTCCAGCCCCAGCATTTT.

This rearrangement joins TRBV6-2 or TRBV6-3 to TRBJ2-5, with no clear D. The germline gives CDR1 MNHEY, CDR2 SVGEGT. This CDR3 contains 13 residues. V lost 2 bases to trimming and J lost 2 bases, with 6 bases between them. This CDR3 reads CASSYGQQETQYF. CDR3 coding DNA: TGTGCCAGCAGTTACGGCCAACAAGAGACCCAGTACTTC.

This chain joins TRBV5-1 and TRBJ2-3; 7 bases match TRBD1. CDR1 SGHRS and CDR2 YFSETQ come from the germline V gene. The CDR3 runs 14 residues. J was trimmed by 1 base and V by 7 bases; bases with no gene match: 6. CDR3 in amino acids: CASERTGGTDTQYF. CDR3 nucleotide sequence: TGCGCCAGCGAAAGGACAGGAGGCACAGATACGCAGTATTTT.

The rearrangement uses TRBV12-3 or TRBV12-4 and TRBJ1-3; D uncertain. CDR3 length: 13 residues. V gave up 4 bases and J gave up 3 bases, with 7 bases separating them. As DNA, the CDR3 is TGTGCCAGCAGTTCCGACGGTGGAAACACCATATATTTT. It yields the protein CASSSDGGNTIYF.

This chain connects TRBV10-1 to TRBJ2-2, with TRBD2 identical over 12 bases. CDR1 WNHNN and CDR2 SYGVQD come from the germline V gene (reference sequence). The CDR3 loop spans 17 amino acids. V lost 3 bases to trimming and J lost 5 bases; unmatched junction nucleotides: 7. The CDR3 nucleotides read TGCGCCAGCAGTGATGTGGGACTAGCGGGTAGGACCGGGGAGCTGTTTTTT. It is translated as CASSDVGLAGRTGELFF.

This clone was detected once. The CDR3 is CASSLAQNTGELFF. The CDR3 DNA reads TGCGCCAGCAGCTTAGCGCAGAACACCGGGGAGCTGTTTTTT. The J gene is TRBJ2-2, the V gene TRBV5-1; D is ambiguous. The CDR3 spans 14 residues. V lost 2 bases to trimming and J lost 1 base, with 6 bases between them. Germline V gene sequence: CDR1 SGHRS, CDR2 YFSETQ.

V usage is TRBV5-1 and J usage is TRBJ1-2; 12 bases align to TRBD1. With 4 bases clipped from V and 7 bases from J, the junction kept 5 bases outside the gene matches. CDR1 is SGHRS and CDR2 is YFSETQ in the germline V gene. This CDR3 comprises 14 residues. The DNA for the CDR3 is TGCGCCAGCAGCCTGGGACAGGGGGCTGGTGGCTACACCTTC. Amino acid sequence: CASSLGQGAGGYTF.

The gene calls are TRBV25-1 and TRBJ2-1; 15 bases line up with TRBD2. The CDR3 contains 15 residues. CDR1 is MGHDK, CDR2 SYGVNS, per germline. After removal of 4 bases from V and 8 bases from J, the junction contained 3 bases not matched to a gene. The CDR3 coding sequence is TGTGCCAGCAGTGGGACTAGCGGGAGGGCCTATGAGCAGTTCTTC. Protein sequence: CASSGTSGRAYEQFF.

In DNA, the CDR3 is TGTGCCAGCAGCCAAGATTTAGCGGGAGTTCTAGAGACCCAGTACTTC. It yields the protein CASSQDLAGVLETQYF. The chain joins TRBV3-1 (or the pseudogene TRBV3-2) to TRBJ2-5; 9 bases are shared with TRBD2. This CDR3 has 16 amino acids. Germline CDR1 and CDR2: LGHDT and YNNKEL (reference sequence). V lost 0 bases and J lost 4; bases outside the gene matches: 6.

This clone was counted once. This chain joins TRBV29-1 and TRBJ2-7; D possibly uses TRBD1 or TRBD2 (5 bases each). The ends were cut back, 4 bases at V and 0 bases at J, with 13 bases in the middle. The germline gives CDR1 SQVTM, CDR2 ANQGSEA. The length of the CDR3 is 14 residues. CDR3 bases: TGCAGCGTTGGGAGCCCCGGGGCCTCCTACGAGCAGTACTTC. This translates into CSVGSPGASYEQYF.

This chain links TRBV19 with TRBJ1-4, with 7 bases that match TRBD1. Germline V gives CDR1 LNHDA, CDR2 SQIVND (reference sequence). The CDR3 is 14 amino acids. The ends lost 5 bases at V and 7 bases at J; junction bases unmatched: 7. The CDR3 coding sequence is TGTGCCAGTAGTCGACGACAGGGCGGTGAAAAACTGTTTTTT. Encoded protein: CASSRRQGGEKLFF.

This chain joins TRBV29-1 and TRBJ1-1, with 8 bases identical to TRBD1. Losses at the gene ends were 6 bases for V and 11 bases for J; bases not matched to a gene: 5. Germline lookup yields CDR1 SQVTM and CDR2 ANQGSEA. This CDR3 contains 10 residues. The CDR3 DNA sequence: TGCAGCGTCCGGACAGGGATGGCTTTCTTT. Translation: CSVRTGMAFF.

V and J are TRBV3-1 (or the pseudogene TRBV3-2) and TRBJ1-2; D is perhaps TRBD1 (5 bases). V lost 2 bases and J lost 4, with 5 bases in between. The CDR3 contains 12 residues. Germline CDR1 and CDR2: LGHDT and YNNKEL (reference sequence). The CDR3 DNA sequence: TGTGCCAGCAGCCAACAGGGCTATGGCTACACCTTC. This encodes CASSQQGYGYTF.

In DNA, the CDR3 is TGTGCCAGCAGCCCTGGGGACGGGAGGAGTACCGGGGAGCTGTTTTTT. Translated, it gives CASSPGDGRSTGELFF. The chain carries TRBV4-2 and TRBJ2-2, with 7 nucleotides matching TRBD2. Germline assignment: CDR1 LGHNA and CDR2 YNFKEQ. V lost 4 bases, J lost 5 bases, and 10 bases stayed unmatched. This CDR3 contains 16 residues.

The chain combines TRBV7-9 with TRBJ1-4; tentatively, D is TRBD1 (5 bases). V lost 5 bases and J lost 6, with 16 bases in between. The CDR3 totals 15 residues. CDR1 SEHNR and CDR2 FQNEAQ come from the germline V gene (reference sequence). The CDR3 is CASSDTGGFYEKLFF. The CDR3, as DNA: TGTGCCAGCAGCGACACTGGGGGGTTTTATGAAAAACTGTTTTTT.

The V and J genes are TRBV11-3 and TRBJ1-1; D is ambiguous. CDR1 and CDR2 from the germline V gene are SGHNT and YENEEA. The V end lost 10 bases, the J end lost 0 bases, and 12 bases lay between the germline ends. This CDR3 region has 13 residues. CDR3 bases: TGTGCCACCTTAGGTTCTTTGAACACTGAAGCTTTCTTT. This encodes CATLGSLNTEAFF.

CDR3 DNA: TGTGCCAGCAGCTCCTACAGGGGGCAGAACGAGCAGTACTTC. It specifies CASSSYRGQNEQYF. The chain links TRBV11-2 to TRBJ2-7; 9 bases agree with TRBD1. Unmatched junction bases numbered 6, after V lost 4 bases and J lost 5 bases. The CDR3 sequence is 14 residues long. The germline gives CDR1 SGHAT, CDR2 FQNNGV.

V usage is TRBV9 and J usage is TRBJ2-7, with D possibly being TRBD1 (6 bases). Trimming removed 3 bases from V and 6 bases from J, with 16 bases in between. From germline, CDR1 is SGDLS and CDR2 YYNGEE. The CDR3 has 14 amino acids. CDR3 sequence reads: CASSAAGEKGEQYF. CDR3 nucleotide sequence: TGTGCCAGCAGCGCGGCAGGGGAGAAGGGCGAGCAGTACTTC.

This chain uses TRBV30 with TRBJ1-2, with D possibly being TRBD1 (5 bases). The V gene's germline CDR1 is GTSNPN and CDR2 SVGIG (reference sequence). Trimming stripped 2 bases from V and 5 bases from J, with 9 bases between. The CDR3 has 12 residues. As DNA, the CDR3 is TGTGCCTGGAGTTGGGGGGGGTATGGCTACACCTTC. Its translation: CAWSWGGYGYTF.

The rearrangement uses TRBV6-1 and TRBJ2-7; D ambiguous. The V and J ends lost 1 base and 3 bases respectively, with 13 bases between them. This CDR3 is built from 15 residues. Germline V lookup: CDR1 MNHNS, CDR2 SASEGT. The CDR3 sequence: CASSEGGTRNYEQYF. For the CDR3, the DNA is TGTGCCAGCAGTGAAGGTGGCACCAGAAACTACGAGCAGTACTTC.

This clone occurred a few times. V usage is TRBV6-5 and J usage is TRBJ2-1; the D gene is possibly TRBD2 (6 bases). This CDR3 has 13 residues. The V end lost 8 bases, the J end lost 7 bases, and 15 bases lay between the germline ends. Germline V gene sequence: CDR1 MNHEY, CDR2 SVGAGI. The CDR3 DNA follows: TGTGCCAGCCGGCGGGACCCGGGTAATGAGCAGTTCTTC. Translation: CASRRDPGNEQFF.